The 23 T cell receptor beta chains given below trace back to one sample, sequenced in a study of beta chain features in type 1 diabetes. No antigen is known for these receptors. Expressed TCRB transcripts were sequenced after all isolated RNA was converted to cDNA. TCRdb's table, derived via immunoSEQ multiplex PCR, lists solely in-frame clones and lacks some. The table lists 300,000 to 400,000 clones, 7% to 10% of them singletons. Study-wide results and limits: In all four CD4+ subsets, TCRB CDR3 length was significantly, moderately reduced in type 1 diabetes.

Sequencing was done on a sample of central memory CD4+ T cells from blood. The origin of the receptors is a man younger than 45 with type 1 diabetes.

This clone was seen only a few times. The chain combines TRBV18 with TRBJ2-3; TRBD1 is a possible D gene (5 bases). This CDR3 has 17 residues. Germline V CDR1 and CDR2: KGHSH, LQKENI. The V end was cut by 2 bases, the J end by 5 bases, with 20 bases between. The CDR3 sequence: CASSPSSGSRRGDTQYF. Written as DNA, the CDR3 is TGTGCCAGCTCACCAAGCTCAGGGTCGAGGCGAGGAGATACGCAGTATTTT.

The rearrangement uses TRBV11-3 and TRBJ2-1; 7 bases are shared with TRBD2. V shed 0 bases, J shed 0 bases, and the junction held 2 bases outside the gene matches. Germline lookup yields CDR1 SGHNT and CDR2 YENEEA. The CDR3 runs 16 residues. The CDR3 bases are TGTGCCAGCAGCTTAGATCCGGGGGGCTCCTACAATGAGCAGTTCTTC. This gives the protein CASSLDPGGSYNEQFF.

The chain employs TRBV7-2 and TRBJ1-2; tentatively, D is TRBD1 (5 bases). Deletions cut 3 bases from V and 0 bases from J, with 14 bases between. CDR3 length: 16 amino acids. Germline CDR1 and CDR2: SGHTA and FQGNSA. The CDR3 is CASSLGQTSANYGYTF. The CDR3 DNA sequence: TGTGCCAGCAGCTTGGGGCAGACGTCGGCTAACTATGGCTACACCTTC.

Only a few counts were recorded for this clone. The chain links TRBV5-3 to TRBJ2-5, with 13 bases identical to TRBD2. TRBV5-3 is reported as an ORF; its role is uncertain. V trimming: 4 bases; J trimming: 2 bases; junction bases outside the gene matches: 5. This CDR3 has 16 residues. CDR3 protein: CARSPGTSGEQETQYF. The CDR3 DNA reads as TGTGCCAGAAGCCCCGGGACTAGCGGGGAGCAAGAGACCCAGTACTTC.

This chain uses TRBV28 with TRBJ2-7; 8 bases are a match to TRBD2. The trim removed 7 bases at V and 5 bases at J, leaving 13 bases unmatched. Germline V gives CDR1 MDHEN, CDR2 SYDVKM. This CDR3 region has 15 residues. This CDR3 is CASTTPSGGANEQYF. CDR3 coding DNA: TGTGCCAGCACTACCCCTTCGGGGGGGGCCAACGAGCAGTACTTC.

The V gene is TRBV7-2, the J gene TRBJ2-5; 8 bases are a match to TRBD2. This CDR3 has 15 residues. CDR1 is SGHTA and CDR2 is FQGNSA in the germline V gene. J gave up 1 base and V 1 base, and 2 bases lay outside the gene matches. CDR3: CASSLGRGVQETQYF. The CDR3 nucleotides are TGTGCCAGCAGCTTAGGGCGGGGGGTCCAAGAGACCCAGTACTTC.

This CDR3 is CASSAGLAGSIEQFF. The CDR3 region has the DNA TGTGCCAGCAGCGCGGGACTAGCGGGCAGTATTGAGCAGTTCTTC. The chain employs TRBV9 and TRBJ2-1; TRBD2 matches 12 bases. Germline lookup yields CDR1 SGDLS and CDR2 YYNGEE. This CDR3 is 15 amino acids long. V was clipped by 3 bases and J by 9 bases; unmatched bases: 7.

The rearrangement joins TRBV4-3 to TRBJ1-1, with D unresolved. V lost 0 bases, J lost 5 bases, and 13 bases lay in between. Germline values: CDR1 LGHNA, CDR2 YSLEER. The CDR3 sequence is 15 residues long. CDR3 DNA sequence: TGCGCCAGCAGCCAAGACCCCCCGATAGGGACTGAAGCTTTCTTT. Residues: CASSQDPPIGTEAFF.

This clone was seen only a few times. V and J are TRBV15 and TRBJ1-4, with a possible D match to TRBD1 (6 bases). V was trimmed by 1 base and J by 6 bases, leaving 15 bases between them. Per germline, CDR1 LNHNV and CDR2 YYDKDF (reference sequence). The CDR3 extends over 16 amino acids. CDR3 nucleotide sequence: TGTGCCACCAGCAGAGCTTCGGGGGGGCAAGATGAAAAACTGTTTTTT. It is translated as CATSRASGGQDEKLFF.

The V and J genes are TRBV11-3 and TRBJ2-2; TRBD1 might be the D (6 bases). This CDR3 has 19 residues. V was clipped by 6 bases and J by 5 bases, with 28 bases between them. Per germline, CDR1 SGHNT and CDR2 YENEEA. DNA of the CDR3: TGTGCCAGCAGATCCCTCCATGTTACAGGGTCGGGAAATACCGGGGAGCTGTTTTTT. It is translated as CASRSLHVTGSGNTGELFF.

The sample holds a few counts of this clone. This chain joins TRBV2 and TRBJ1-1; D gene uncertain. Germline values: CDR1 SNHLY, CDR2 FYNNEI. The CDR3 contains 12 residues. With 7 bases removed from V and 2 bases from J, the gap between germline ends came to 8 bases. The CDR3 loop is CASIDTNTEAFF. CDR3 bases: TGTGCCAGCATTGACACCAACACTGAAGCTTTCTTT.

Only a few counts were recorded for this clone. This chain links TRBV5-6 with TRBJ2-5; TRBD2 is a possible D gene (5 bases). The CDR3 has 14 amino acids. Germline CDR1 reads SGHDT; CDR2 reads YYEEEE. Trimming removed 0 bases at V and 5 bases at J, with 11 bases between. The CDR3 reads CASSLVLGGETQYF. CDR3 DNA sequence: TGTGCCAGCAGCTTGGTGCTGGGCGGGGAGACCCAGTACTTC. The whole variable domain, filled in from reference TRBV5-6 and TRBJ2-5, reads DAGVTQSPTHLIKTRGQQVTLRCSPKSGHDTVSWYQQALGQGPQFIFQYYEEEERQRGNFPDRFSGHQFPNYSSELNVNALLLGDSALYLCASSLVLGGETQYFGPGTRLLVL.

This sequence joins TRBV19 and TRBJ2-3; TRBD2 agrees at 8 bases. V trimming: 5 bases; J trimming: 3 bases; junction bases outside the gene matches: 7. The CDR3 runs 15 residues. The germline V gene encodes CDR1 LNHDA and CDR2 SQIVND (reference sequence). CDR3: CASSPPGLVTDTQYF. For the CDR3, the DNA is TGTGCCAGTAGTCCCCCGGGACTAGTAACAGATACGCAGTATTTT.

For this clone: One end of the junction is discordant with germline, which a read error may explain. The chain is built from TRBV9 and TRBJ2-7, with 9 bases matching TRBD1. The CDR3 consists of 15 residues. The germline CDR1 and CDR2 sequences are SGDLS and YYNGEE. CDR3 sequence (DNA): TGTGCCGGCAGCTCTCCGGACAGGGGCTCCTACGAGCAGTACTTC. It codes for CAGSSPDRGSYEQYF. The full variable domain, its missing parts supplied by reference TRBV9 and TRBJ2-7, is DSGVTQTPKHLITATGQRVTLRCSPRSGDLSVYWYQQSLDQGLQFLIQYYNGEERAKGNILERFSAQQFPDLHSELNLSSLELGDSALYFCAGSSPDRGSYEQYFGPGTRLTVT.

This chain joins TRBV10-3 and TRBJ2-2; no reliable D call. Trimming left V 0 bases short and J 0 bases short, with 11 bases between. Germline values: CDR1 ENHRY, CDR2 SYGVKD. The CDR3 runs 17 residues. The CDR3 coding sequence is TGTGCCATCAGTGAGTCGGCCGAGCACGCGAACACCGGGGAGCTGTTTTTT. Protein product: CAISESAEHANTGELFF.

This clone was counted a few times. The chain uses TRBV7-2 and TRBJ2-3, with D uncertain. Deletions cut 2 bases from V and 0 bases from J, with 6 bases between. Germline V gene sequence: CDR1 SGHTA, CDR2 FQGNSA. This CDR3 is built from 14 residues. CDR3 in DNA: TGTGCCAGCAGCTTAACTACTAGCACAGATACGCAGTATTTT. It specifies CASSLTTSTDTQYF.

As DNA, the CDR3 is TGTGCCAGCAGCCCGACTTATAATGAAAAACTGTTTTTT. It is translated as CASSPTYNEKLFF. The V gene is TRBV7-2, the J gene TRBJ1-4; D remains ambiguous. Trimming removed 5 bases at V and 4 bases at J, with 8 bases between. Germline CDR1 SGHTA, CDR2 FQGNSA. CDR3 size: 13 residues.

CDR3 bases: TGTGCCAGCAGCTTGGTGGCAGGGAGCGAGACCCAGTACTTC. Amino acids: CASSLVAGSETQYF. This sequence joins TRBV7-9 and TRBJ2-5; the D gene could be TRBD1 or TRBD2 (5 bases each). The CDR3 is 14 residues long. The germline V and J ends were trimmed by 3 bases and 5 bases, with 13 bases remaining between them. Germline CDR1 SEHNR, CDR2 FQNEAQ (reference sequence).

CDR3 sequence: CSVGQGSGNTIYF. The CDR3 DNA reads TGCAGCGTTGGACAGGGCTCTGGAAACACCATATATTTT. The chain links TRBV29-1 to TRBJ1-3; 7 bases fit TRBD1. The J segment lost 0 bases and the V segment lost 4 bases, leaving 0 bases of the junction unmatched. Per the germline V gene, CDR1 is SQVTM and CDR2 is ANQGSEA. The CDR3 has 13 residues. Based on the CDR3 plus reference TRBV29-1 and TRBJ1-3, the full variable domain is SAVISQKPSRDICQRGTSLTIQCQVDSQVTMMFWYRQQPGQSLTLIATANQGSEATYESGFVIDKFPISRPNLTFSTLTVSNMSPEDSSIYLCSVGQGSGNTIYFGEGSWLTVV.

The J gene is TRBJ2-1, the V gene TRBV5-6; D possibly corresponds to TRBD2 (5 bases). This CDR3 has 18 residues. Germline lookup yields CDR1 SGHDT and CDR2 YYEEEE. Between the trimmed V and J ends, which lost 6 bases and 0 bases, there was a span of 22 bases. DNA of the CDR3: TGTGCCAGCAACGATCGGCTTTACTTTGGGAGCTCCTACAATGAGCAGTTCTTC. As protein: CASNDRLYFGSSYNEQFF.

In its sample, this clone was seen a few times. This rearrangement joins TRBV7-9 to TRBJ1-2, with a possible D match to TRBD1 (6 bases). V lost 5 bases, J lost 4 bases, and 8 bases lay in between. From germline, CDR1 is SEHNR and CDR2 FQNEAQ (reference sequence). The CDR3 length is 12 residues. CDR3 amino acids: CASSKDSYGYTF. CDR3 DNA sequence: TGTGCCAGCAGCAAGGACAGCTATGGCTACACCTTC.

In its sample, this clone was seen many times. The CDR3 sequence: CASSPPETYEQYF. CDR3 nucleotide sequence: TGTGCCAGTAGTCCCCCGGAAACCTACGAGCAGTACTTC. This chain connects TRBV19 to TRBJ2-7; D call uncertain. This CDR3 is 13 amino acids long. CDR1 is LNHDA, CDR2 SQIVND, per germline (reference sequence). V shed 5 bases and J shed 2 bases, with 10 bases lying between them.

This clone was detected a few times. The rearrangement joins TRBV9 to TRBJ1-3, with D possibly matching TRBD1 (5 bases). CDR3 length: 16 amino acids. Germline V gene data show CDR1 as SGDLS and CDR2 as YYNGEE. Trimming stripped 3 bases from V and 0 bases from J, with 13 bases between. The CDR3 nucleotides read TGTGCCAGCAGCGCACTCCCGACAGCCTCTGGAAACACCATATATTTT. Translation gives CASSALPTASGNTIYF.